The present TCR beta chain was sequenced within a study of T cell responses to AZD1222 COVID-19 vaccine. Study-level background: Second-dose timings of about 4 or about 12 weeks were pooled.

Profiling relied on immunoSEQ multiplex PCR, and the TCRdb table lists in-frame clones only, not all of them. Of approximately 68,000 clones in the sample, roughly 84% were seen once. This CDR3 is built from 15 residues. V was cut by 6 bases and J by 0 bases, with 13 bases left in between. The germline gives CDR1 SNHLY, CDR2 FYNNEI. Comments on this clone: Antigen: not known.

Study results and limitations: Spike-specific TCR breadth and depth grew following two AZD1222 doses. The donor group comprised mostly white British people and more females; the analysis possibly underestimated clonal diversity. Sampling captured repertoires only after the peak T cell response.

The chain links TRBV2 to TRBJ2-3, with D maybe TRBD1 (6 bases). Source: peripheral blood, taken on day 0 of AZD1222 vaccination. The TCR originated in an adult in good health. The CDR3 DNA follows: TGTGCCAGCAGCCTCGGGCAGGGGAGCACAGATACGCAGTATTTT. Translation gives CASSLGQGSTDTQYF.